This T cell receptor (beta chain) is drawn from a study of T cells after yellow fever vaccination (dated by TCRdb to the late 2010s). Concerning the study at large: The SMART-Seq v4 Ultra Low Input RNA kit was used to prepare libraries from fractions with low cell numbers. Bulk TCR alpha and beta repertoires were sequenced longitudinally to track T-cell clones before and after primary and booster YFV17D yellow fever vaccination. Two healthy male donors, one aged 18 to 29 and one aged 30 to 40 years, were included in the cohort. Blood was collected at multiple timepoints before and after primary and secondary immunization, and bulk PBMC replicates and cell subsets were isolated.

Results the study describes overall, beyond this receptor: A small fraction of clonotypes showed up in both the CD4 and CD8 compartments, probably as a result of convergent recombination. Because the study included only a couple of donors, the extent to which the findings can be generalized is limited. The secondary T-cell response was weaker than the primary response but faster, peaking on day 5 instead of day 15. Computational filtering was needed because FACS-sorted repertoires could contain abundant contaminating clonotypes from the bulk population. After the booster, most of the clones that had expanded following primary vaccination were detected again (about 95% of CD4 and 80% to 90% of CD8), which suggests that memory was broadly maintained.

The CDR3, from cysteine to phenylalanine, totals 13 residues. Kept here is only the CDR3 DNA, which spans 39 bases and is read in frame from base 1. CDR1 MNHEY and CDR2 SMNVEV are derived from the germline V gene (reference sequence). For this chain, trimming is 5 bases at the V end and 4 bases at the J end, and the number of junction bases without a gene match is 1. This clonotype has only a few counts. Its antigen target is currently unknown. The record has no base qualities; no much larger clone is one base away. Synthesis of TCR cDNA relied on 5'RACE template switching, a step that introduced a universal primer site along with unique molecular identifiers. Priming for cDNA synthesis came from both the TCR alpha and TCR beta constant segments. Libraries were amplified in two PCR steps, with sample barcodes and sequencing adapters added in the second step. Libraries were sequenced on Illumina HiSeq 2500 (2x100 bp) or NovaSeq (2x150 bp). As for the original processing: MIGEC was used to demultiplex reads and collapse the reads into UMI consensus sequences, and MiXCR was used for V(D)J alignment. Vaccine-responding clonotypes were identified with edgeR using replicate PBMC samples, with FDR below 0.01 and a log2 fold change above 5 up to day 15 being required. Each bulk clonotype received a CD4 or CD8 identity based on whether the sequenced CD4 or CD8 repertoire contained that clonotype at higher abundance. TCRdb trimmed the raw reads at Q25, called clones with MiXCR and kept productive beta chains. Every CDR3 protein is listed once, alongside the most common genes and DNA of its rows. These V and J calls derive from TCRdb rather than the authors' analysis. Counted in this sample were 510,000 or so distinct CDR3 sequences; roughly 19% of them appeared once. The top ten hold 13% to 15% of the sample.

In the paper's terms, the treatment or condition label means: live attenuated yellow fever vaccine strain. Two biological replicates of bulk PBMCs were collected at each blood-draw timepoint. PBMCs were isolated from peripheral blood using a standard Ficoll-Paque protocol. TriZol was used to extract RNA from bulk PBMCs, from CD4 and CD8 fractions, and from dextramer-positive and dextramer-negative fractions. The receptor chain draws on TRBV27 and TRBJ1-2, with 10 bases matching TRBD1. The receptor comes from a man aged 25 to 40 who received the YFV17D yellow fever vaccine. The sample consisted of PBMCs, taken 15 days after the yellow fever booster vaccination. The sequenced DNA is TGTGCCAGCAGTCGGGACAGGGGCTATGGCTACACCTTC. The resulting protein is CASSRDRGYGYTF.